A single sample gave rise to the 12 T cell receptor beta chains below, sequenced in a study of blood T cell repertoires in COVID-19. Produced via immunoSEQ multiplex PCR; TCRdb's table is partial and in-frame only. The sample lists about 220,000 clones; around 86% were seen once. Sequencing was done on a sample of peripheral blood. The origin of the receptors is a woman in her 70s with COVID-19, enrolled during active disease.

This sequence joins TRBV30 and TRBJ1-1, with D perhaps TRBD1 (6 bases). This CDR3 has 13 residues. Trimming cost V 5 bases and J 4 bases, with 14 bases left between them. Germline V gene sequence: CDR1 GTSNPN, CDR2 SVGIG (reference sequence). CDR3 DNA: TGTGCCTGGCAACAGGGTTTAGGCACTGAAGCTTTCTTT. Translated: CAWQQGLGTEAFF.

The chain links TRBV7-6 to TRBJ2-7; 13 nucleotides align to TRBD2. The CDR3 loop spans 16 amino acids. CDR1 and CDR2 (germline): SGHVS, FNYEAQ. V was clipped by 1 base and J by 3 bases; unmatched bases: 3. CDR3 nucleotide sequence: TGTGCCAGCAGCTTAGAGGGACTAGCGGGAAACTACGAGCAGTACTTC. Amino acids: CASSLEGLAGNYEQYF.

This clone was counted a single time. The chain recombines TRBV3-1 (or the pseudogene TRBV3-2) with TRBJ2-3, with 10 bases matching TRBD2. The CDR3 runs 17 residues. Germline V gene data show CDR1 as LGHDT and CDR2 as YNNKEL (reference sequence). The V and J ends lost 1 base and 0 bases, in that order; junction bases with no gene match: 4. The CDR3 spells CASSQGTSGPSTDTQYF. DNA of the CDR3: TGTGCCAGCAGCCAAGGGACTAGCGGCCCAAGCACAGATACGCAGTATTTT.

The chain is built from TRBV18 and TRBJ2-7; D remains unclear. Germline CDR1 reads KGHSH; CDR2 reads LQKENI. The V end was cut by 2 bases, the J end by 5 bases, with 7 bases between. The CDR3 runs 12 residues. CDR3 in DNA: TGTGCCAGCTCACCAAAGCAAGACGAGCAGTACTTC. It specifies CASSPKQDEQYF.

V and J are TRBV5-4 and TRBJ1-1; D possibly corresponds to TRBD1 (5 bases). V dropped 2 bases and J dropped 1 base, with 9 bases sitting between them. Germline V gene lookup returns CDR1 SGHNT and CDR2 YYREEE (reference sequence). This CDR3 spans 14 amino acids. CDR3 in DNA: TGTGCCAGCAGCTTCGGCAGGGAGAACACTGAAGCTTTCTTT. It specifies CASSFGRENTEAFF.

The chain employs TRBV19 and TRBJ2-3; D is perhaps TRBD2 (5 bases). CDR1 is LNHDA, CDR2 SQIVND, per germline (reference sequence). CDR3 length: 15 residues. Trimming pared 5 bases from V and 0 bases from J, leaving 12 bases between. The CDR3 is CASSGLSLSTDTQYF. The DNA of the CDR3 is TGTGCCAGTAGTGGACTGTCCTTGAGCACAGATACGCAGTATTTT.

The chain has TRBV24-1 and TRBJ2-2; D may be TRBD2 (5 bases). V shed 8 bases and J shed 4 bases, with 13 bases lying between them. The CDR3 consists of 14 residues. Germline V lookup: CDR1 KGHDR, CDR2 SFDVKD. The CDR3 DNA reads TGTGCCACCAAGGGAGCCGGCGGCACCGGGGAGCTGTTTTTT. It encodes CATKGAGGTGELFF.

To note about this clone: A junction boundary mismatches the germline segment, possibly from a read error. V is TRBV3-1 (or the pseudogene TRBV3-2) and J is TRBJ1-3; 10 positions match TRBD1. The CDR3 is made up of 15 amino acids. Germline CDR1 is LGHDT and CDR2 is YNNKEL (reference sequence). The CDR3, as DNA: TGTGCCAGCAGCCAGGGACAGGGGCCTGGTAACACCATATATTTT. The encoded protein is CASSQGQGPGNTIYF.

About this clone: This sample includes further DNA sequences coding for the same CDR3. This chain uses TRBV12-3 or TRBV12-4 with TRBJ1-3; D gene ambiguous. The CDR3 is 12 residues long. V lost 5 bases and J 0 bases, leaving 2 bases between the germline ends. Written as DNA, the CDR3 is TGTGCCAGCAGTCTCTCTGGAAACACCATATATTTT. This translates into CASSLSGNTIYF.

This CDR3 reads CASSLGDRAVYEQYF. CDR3 nucleotides: TGTGCCAGCAGCTTAGGGGACAGGGCGGTCTACGAGCAGTACTTC. The chain is built from TRBV7-2 and TRBJ2-7; 9 bases line up with TRBD1. J lost 3 bases, V lost 1 base, and 4 bases had no gene match. The V gene's germline CDR1 is SGHTA and CDR2 FQGNSA. This CDR3 region has 15 residues.

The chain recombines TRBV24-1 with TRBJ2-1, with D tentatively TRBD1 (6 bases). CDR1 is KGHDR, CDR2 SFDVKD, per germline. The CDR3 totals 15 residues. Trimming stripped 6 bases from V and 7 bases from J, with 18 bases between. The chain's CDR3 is CATSSGDTLKNEQFF. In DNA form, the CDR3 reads TGTGCCACCAGTTCCGGGGACACCTTGAAGAATGAGCAGTTCTTC.

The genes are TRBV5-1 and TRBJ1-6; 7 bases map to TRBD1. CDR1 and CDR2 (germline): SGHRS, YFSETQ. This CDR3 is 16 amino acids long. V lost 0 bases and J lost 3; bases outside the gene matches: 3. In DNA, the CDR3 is TGCGCCAGCAGCTTGGCCGGGACAGTCTATAATTCACCCCTCCACTTT. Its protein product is CASSLAGTVYNSPLHF.